The next 30 T cell receptor beta chains were all read from a single sample in a study of blood T cells in healthy people across ages. With a J-beta primer mix and a sample-barcoded 5' primer, a second PCR ran about 7 to 11 cycles. TCRdb ran MiXCR on the 5' RACE reads and lists one entry per CDR3 protein. The sample records almost 800,000 distinct CDR3 sequences, about 62% being singletons. Material: blood. All receptors derive from a young man in good health.

J is TRBJ2-3 and V is TRBV7-9, with 7 positions matching TRBD2. Germline CDR1 is SEHNR and CDR2 is FQNEAQ (reference sequence). The CDR3 has 16 amino acids. V was clipped by 0 bases and J by 5 bases; unmatched bases: 8. DNA of the CDR3: TGTGCCAGCAGCTTAGCGCGGGGGAAGTGGGGAGATACGCAGTATTTT. Translation: CASSLARGKWGDTQYF.

Remarks on this clonotype: The junction shows a germline mismatch at one end, possibly a read error. The gene calls are TRBV7-9 and TRBJ1-2; 8 bases are shared with TRBD1. This CDR3 is built from 14 residues. Per the germline V gene, CDR1 is SEHNR and CDR2 is FQNEAQ (reference sequence). DNA for the CDR3: TGTGCCAGCGGCTTGGGACAGGCAAGCTATGGCTACACCTTC. Protein product: CASGLGQASYGYTF.

There are a few counts of this clonotype. The chain combines TRBV29-1 with TRBJ2-1; 8 bases fit TRBD1. The ends lost 3 bases at V and 2 bases at J; junction bases unmatched: 3. The CDR3 is made up of 14 amino acids. The germline V gene has CDR1 SQVTM and CDR2 ANQGSEA. In DNA, the CDR3 is TGCAGCGTTGACGTGGACAGGGCCTACAATGAGCAGTTCTTC. This codes for CSVDVDRAYNEQFF.

This clonotype was observed at least ten times. The genes are TRBV5-1 and TRBJ2-3; the D gene could be TRBD1 or TRBD2 (7 bases each). V lost 4 bases, J lost 2 bases, and 14 bases lay in between. CDR3 size: 15 residues. Germline V gene data show CDR1 as SGHRS and CDR2 as YFSETQ. For the CDR3, the DNA is TGCGCCAGCAGCCGTACAGGGGACTACACAGATACGCAGTATTTT. Translation: CASSRTGDYTDTQYF.

The J gene is TRBJ1-2, the V gene TRBV7-2, with TRBD1 matching over 7 bases. Trimming cost V 0 bases and J 8 bases; bases outside gene matches: 12. CDR1 is SGHTA, CDR2 FQGNSA, per germline. The CDR3 runs 16 residues. CDR3 loop: CASSLALRQGTGGYTF. In DNA form, the CDR3 reads TGTGCCAGCAGCTTAGCGCTGAGACAGGGTACAGGAGGCTACACCTTC. The complete variable domain, with remaining parts taken from reference TRBV7-2 and TRBJ1-2, reads GAGVSQSPSNKVTEKGKDVELRCDPISGHTALYWYRQSLGQGLEFLIYFQGNSAPDKSGLPSDRFSAERTGGSVSTLTIQRTQQEDSAVYLCASSLALRQGTGGYTFGSGTRLTVV.

This clonotype has just a few counts. This chain links TRBV10-3 with TRBJ2-7; unclear D gene. The V gene lost 0 bases and the J gene lost 7 bases, with 16 bases spanning the gap. The CDR3 spans 15 residues. Per the germline V gene, CDR1 is ENHRY and CDR2 is SYGVKD. CDR3 bases: TGTGCCATCAGTGAGTCGGCGGCGGTGGGTAAAGAGCAGTACTTC. It codes for CAISESAAVGKEQYF.

J is TRBJ2-3 and V is TRBV3-1; TRBD2 matches at 8 bases. Germline V gene lookup returns CDR1 LGHDT and CDR2 YNNKEL (reference sequence). The ends lost 1 base at V and 4 bases at J; junction bases unmatched: 4. The CDR3 spans 15 residues. CDR3 in DNA: TGTGCCAGCAGCCAAGGACCGGGACTAGCAGATACGCAGTATTTT. It yields the protein CASSQGPGLADTQYF.

A few counts support this clonotype. The genes are TRBV7-2 and TRBJ2-7; 13 nucleotides align to TRBD2. Per germline, CDR1 SGHTA and CDR2 FQGNSA. With 5 bases clipped from V and 6 bases from J, the junction kept 4 bases outside the gene matches. The CDR3 is made up of 14 amino acids. This chain's CDR3 is CASSGRTSGGEQYF. In nucleotides, the CDR3 is TGTGCCAGCAGCGGTAGGACTAGCGGGGGCGAGCAGTACTTC.

The rearrangement joins TRBV30 to TRBJ1-5, with no clear D. Germline-derived CDR1 and CDR2 are GTSNPN and SVGIG (reference sequence). The V end lost 5 bases, the J end lost 1 base, and 9 bases lay between the germline ends. This CDR3 has 13 amino acids. The chain's CDR3 is CAWERGSNQPQHF. Written as DNA, the CDR3 is TGTGCCTGGGAGAGAGGCAGCAATCAGCCCCAGCATTTT.

This clonotype was found many times. The chain couples TRBV15 to TRBJ2-6, with 10 bases identical to TRBD2. This CDR3 is built from 17 residues. V lost 3 bases to trimming and J lost 0 bases; unmatched junction nucleotides: 2. Germline values: CDR1 LNHNV, CDR2 YYDKDF (reference sequence). Here the CDR3 reads CATSSGTSASGANVLTF. The CDR3 bases are TGTGCCACCAGCAGCGGGACTAGCGCCTCTGGGGCCAACGTCCTGACTTTC.

This chain links TRBV7-9 with TRBJ2-1; D ambiguous. Per germline, CDR1 SEHNR and CDR2 FQNEAQ (reference sequence). The CDR3 length is 15 residues. The V end was cut by 4 bases, the J end by 2 bases, with 12 bases between. CDR3 sequence reads: CASSSSMRTYNEQFF. The CDR3 nucleotides are TGTGCCAGCAGCTCATCGATGCGTACCTACAATGAGCAGTTCTTC.

The J gene is TRBJ2-5, the V gene TRBV3-1; perhaps TRBD1 as D (5 bases). The J call may be wrong; the DNA end is better matched by TRBJ2-7. CDR1 and CDR2 (germline): LGHDT, YNNKEL (reference sequence). This CDR3 has 13 residues. CDR3 protein: CASSQTPRGEQYF. The CDR3 region has the DNA TGTGCCAGCAGCCAAACTCCTAGGGGCGAGCAGTACTTC.

This clonotype has just a few counts. This chain joins TRBV9 and TRBJ2-3, with TRBD2 matching 9 bases. The CDR3 has 16 amino acids. CDR1 SGDLS and CDR2 YYNGEE come from the germline V gene. After removal of 4 bases from V and 5 bases from J, the junction contained 11 bases not matched to a gene. The CDR3 coding sequence is TGTGCCAGCAGCTACCGGGGTAGCGGGAGTGGAGATACGCAGTATTTT. Translated, it gives CASSYRGSGSGDTQYF.

The V and J genes are TRBV7-2 and TRBJ2-1, with D possibly matching TRBD2 (6 bases). Germline V gives CDR1 SGHTA, CDR2 FQGNSA. CDR3 length: 16 residues. V was pared by 5 bases and J by 7 bases, with 21 bases between. CDR3 coding DNA: TGTGCCAGCAGCGTCCAATCCGGGACTCTGATTAATGAGCAGTTCTTC. This sequence encodes CASSVQSGTLINEQFF. The variable domain in full, with the rest retrieved from reference TRBV7-2 and TRBJ2-1, is GAGVSQSPSNKVTEKGKDVELRCDPISGHTALYWYRQSLGQGLEFLIYFQGNSAPDKSGLPSDRFSAERTGGSVSTLTIQRTQQEDSAVYLCASSVQSGTLINEQFFGPGTRLTVL.

Comments on this clonotype: A much larger clonotype is one base distant, so this may be a read error. V and J are TRBV20-1 and TRBJ2-5; D might be TRBD1 or TRBD2, each matching 5 bases. Germline loops: CDR1 DFQATT, CDR2 SNEGSKA (reference sequence). There are 13 residues in the CDR3. Trimming shortened V by 3 bases and J by 11 bases, and 19 bases separated the two germline ends. CDR3 loop: CSASGDPLREQYF. The CDR3 region has the DNA TGCAGTGCTAGTGGGGACCCCCTTCGAGAGCAGTACTTC.

The rearrangement links TRBV9 to TRBJ2-1, with 11 nucleotides matching TRBD2. The CDR3 loop spans 15 amino acids. In germline, CDR1 is SGDLS, CDR2 YYNGEE. Trimming at V came to 3 bases and at J to 7 bases, leaving 6 bases not matched to a gene. The CDR3 loop reads CASSASGTSGNEQFF. For the CDR3, the DNA is TGTGCCAGCAGCGCCTCCGGGACTAGCGGTAATGAGCAGTTCTTC.

The V and J genes are TRBV20-1 and TRBJ2-7; D may be TRBD2 (6 bases). The V gene's germline CDR1 is DFQATT and CDR2 SNEGSKA (reference sequence). Trimming removed 3 bases from V and 2 bases from J, with 17 bases in between. This CDR3 comprises 15 residues. The CDR3 reads CSARPRGTAPYEQYF. The CDR3, as DNA: TGCAGTGCTAGGCCTCGGGGGACGGCCCCCTACGAGCAGTACTTC.

The chain employs TRBV4-3 and TRBJ1-2, with unresolved D. The CDR3 spans 13 residues. V was pared by 4 bases and J by 0 bases, with 6 bases between. The germline V gene has CDR1 LGHNA and CDR2 YSLEER. CDR3 in DNA: TGCGCCAGCAGCCCGTCTACTAACTATGGCTACACCTTC. It yields the protein CASSPSTNYGYTF.

The chain recombines TRBV30 with TRBJ1-2; no definite D call. The CDR3 has 12 residues. Trimming shortened V by 5 bases and J by 0 bases, and 7 bases separated the two germline ends. Germline CDR1 is GTSNPN and CDR2 is SVGIG (reference sequence). The CDR3 nucleotides read TGTGCCTGGCCCGGAGCTAACTATGGCTACACCTTC. Translated, it gives CAWPGANYGYTF.

This clonotype was detected a few times. This chain connects TRBV20-1 to TRBJ2-1, with TRBD2 as a possible D gene (5 bases). The CDR3 runs 15 residues. Germline CDR1 reads DFQATT; CDR2 reads SNEGSKA (reference sequence). The V end lost 6 bases, the J end lost 5 bases, and 20 bases lay between the germline ends. The DNA for the CDR3 is TGCAGTGCCCAAGGTGGGCGCGGGTTTCACAATGAGCAGTTCTTC. Encoded protein: CSAQGGRGFHNEQFF.

This clonotype was seen a few times. V gene TRBV3-1 combines with J gene TRBJ2-4; a weak D match, TRBD2 (5 bases). Germline V gives CDR1 LGHDT, CDR2 YNNKEL (reference sequence). The CDR3 consists of 15 residues. Between the trimmed V and J ends, which lost 0 bases and 9 bases, there was a span of 15 bases. CDR3 amino acids: CASSQDARESVIQYF. CDR3 bases: TGTGCCAGCAGCCAAGATGCTCGGGAATCTGTCATTCAGTACTTC.

This clonotype was picked up a small number of times. The chain uses TRBV28 and TRBJ1-4, with D perhaps TRBD1 (5 bases). The CDR3 runs 13 residues. Trimming shortened V by 3 bases and J by 5 bases, and 7 bases separated the two germline ends. The germline CDR1 and CDR2 sequences are MDHEN and SYDVKM. CDR3 amino acids: CASSLTENEKLFF. DNA of the CDR3: TGTGCCAGCAGTTTGACAGAAAATGAAAAACTGTTTTTT. The whole variable domain, filled in from reference TRBV28 and TRBJ1-4, reads DVKVTQSSRYLVKRTGEKVFLECVQDMDHENMFWYRQDPGLGLRLIYFSYDVKMKEKGDIPEGYSVSREKKERFSLILESASTNQTSMYLCASSLTENEKLFFGSGTQLSVL.

V gene TRBV6-5 combines with J gene TRBJ2-1; TRBD2 matches at 8 bases. V shed 2 bases, J shed 5 bases, and the junction held 5 bases outside the gene matches. The V gene's germline CDR1 is MNHEY and CDR2 SVGAGI. CDR3 length equals 15 residues. The CDR3 sequence: CASSYSSGTDNEQFF. The CDR3 region has the DNA TGTGCCAGCAGTTACAGTAGCGGGACCGACAATGAGCAGTTCTTC.

This clonotype has more than one count but fewer than ten. V usage is TRBV9 and J usage is TRBJ2-3; 9 bases fit TRBD2. The germline V gene has CDR1 SGDLS and CDR2 YYNGEE. Losses at the gene ends were 0 bases for V and 4 bases for J; bases not matched to a gene: 6. This CDR3 is 16 amino acids long. The CDR3 spells CASSVDAGGPSDTQYF. CDR3 DNA: TGTGCCAGCAGCGTAGATGCGGGGGGGCCCTCAGATACGCAGTATTTT. Supplemented by reference TRBV9 and TRBJ2-3, the full variable domain reads DSGVTQTPKHLITATGQRVTLRCSPRSGDLSVYWYQQSLDQGLQFLIQYYNGEERAKGNILERFSAQQFPDLHSELNLSSLELGDSALYFCASSVDAGGPSDTQYFGPGTRLTVL.

V gene TRBV20-1 combines with J gene TRBJ2-7; the D is unclear. Germline V CDR1 and CDR2: DFQATT, SNEGSKA (reference sequence). V lost 7 bases and J 0 bases, leaving 13 bases between the germline ends. CDR3 length: 13 amino acids. CDR3 sequence reads: CSVRRVDSYEQYF. CDR3 DNA sequence: TGCAGTGTACGGAGAGTGGACTCCTACGAGCAGTACTTC.

The chain has TRBV20-1 and TRBJ2-7; TRBD1 or TRBD2 may be the D gene (5 bases each). This CDR3 has 10 residues. Germline V gene sequence: CDR1 DFQATT, CDR2 SNEGSKA (reference sequence). The germline V and J ends were trimmed by 5 bases and 7 bases, with 9 bases remaining between them. The CDR3 DNA follows: TGCAGTGCTGAGGGGTTGGAGCAGTACTTC. Translating gives CSAEGLEQYF.

The rearrangement links TRBV20-1 to TRBJ2-7; 8 nucleotides match TRBD2. The CDR3 is 15 residues long. Germline CDR1 DFQATT, CDR2 SNEGSKA (reference sequence). V trimming: 0 bases; J trimming: 0 bases; junction bases outside the gene matches: 4. CDR3 in amino acids: CSARDQAGVSYEQYF. The CDR3 nucleotides read TGCAGTGCTAGAGATCAAGCGGGGGTCTCCTACGAGCAGTACTTC.

V usage is TRBV7-2 and J usage is TRBJ2-1; TRBD2 aligns across 10 bases. The V and J ends lost 6 bases and 7 bases, in that order; junction bases with no gene match: 9. Germline V gene sequence: CDR1 SGHTA, CDR2 FQGNSA. This CDR3 comprises 15 residues. CDR3 in amino acids: CASRKRAGGRNEQFF. The CDR3 DNA sequence: TGTGCCAGCAGAAAGAGAGCGGGAGGGCGAAATGAGCAGTTCTTC.

This chain joins TRBV7-2 and TRBJ2-1; tentative D call: TRBD1 (6 bases). V was clipped by 2 bases and J by 4 bases, with 24 bases between them. The V gene's germline CDR1 is SGHTA and CDR2 FQGNSA. The CDR3 runs 19 residues. CDR3 sequence: CASSLSSGGGPTLYNEQFF. CDR3 sequence (DNA): TGTGCCAGCAGCTTAAGTTCAGGTGGGGGCCCAACCCTTTACAATGAGCAGTTCTTC.

The gene calls are TRBV3-1 and TRBJ2-7, with 10 bases aligning to TRBD2. Unmatched junction bases numbered 8, after V lost 4 bases and J lost 2 bases. Germline V CDR1 and CDR2: LGHDT, YNNKEL (reference sequence). The CDR3 is 16 amino acids. The CDR3 nucleotides read TGTGCCAGCAGCCCGGGGACTAGCGAATCGACCTACGAGCAGTACTTC. It codes for CASSPGTSESTYEQYF.